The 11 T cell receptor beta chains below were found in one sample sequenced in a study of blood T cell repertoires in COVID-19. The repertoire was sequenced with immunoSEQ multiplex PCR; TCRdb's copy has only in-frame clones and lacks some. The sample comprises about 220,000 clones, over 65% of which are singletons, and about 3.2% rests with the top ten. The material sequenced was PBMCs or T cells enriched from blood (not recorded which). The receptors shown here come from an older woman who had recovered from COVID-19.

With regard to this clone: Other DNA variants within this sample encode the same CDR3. The CDR3 spells CASSLSGEDTQYF. The CDR3 DNA is TGCGCCAGCAGCTTGAGTGGGGAGGATACGCAGTATTTT. The gene calls are TRBV5-1 and TRBJ2-3, with D perhaps matching TRBD2 (5 bases). V was trimmed by 1 base and J by 6 bases, leaving 9 bases between them. The germline gives CDR1 SGHRS, CDR2 YFSETQ. This CDR3 is 13 amino acids long.

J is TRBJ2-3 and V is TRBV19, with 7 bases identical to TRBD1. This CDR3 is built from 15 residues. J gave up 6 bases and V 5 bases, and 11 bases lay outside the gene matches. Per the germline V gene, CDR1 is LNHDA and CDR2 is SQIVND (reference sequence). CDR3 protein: CASSFYRGERDTQYF. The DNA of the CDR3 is TGTGCCAGTAGTTTTTACAGGGGAGAAAGGGATACGCAGTATTTT.

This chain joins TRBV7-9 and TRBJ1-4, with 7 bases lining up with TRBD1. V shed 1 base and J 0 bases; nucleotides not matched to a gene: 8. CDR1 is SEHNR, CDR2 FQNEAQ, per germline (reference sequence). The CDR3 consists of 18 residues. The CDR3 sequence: CASSLVGTARSTNEKLFF. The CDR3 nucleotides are TGTGCCAGCAGCTTAGTGGGGACAGCCAGATCAACTAATGAAAAACTGTTTTTT. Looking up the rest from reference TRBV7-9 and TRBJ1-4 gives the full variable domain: DTGVSQNPRHKITKRGQNVTFRCDPISEHNRLYWYRQTLGQGPEFLTYFQNEAQLEKSRLLSDRFSAERPKGSFSTLEIQRTEQGDSAMYLCASSLVGTARSTNEKLFFGSGTQLSVL.

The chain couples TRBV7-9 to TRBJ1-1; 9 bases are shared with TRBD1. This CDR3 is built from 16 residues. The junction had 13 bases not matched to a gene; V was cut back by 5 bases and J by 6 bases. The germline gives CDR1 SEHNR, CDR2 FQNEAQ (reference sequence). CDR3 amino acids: CASSDRTGVGTAEAFF. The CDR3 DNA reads TGTGCCAGCAGCGATCGGACAGGGGTGGGGACCGCTGAAGCTTTCTTT.

CDR3 bases: TGTGCCAGCAGCCAAGTACTAGCGGGAGTCACAGATACGCAGTATTTT. It translates to CASSQVLAGVTDTQYF. The chain recombines TRBV14 with TRBJ2-3, with 11 bases fitting TRBD2. The CDR3 spans 16 residues. Germline V gives CDR1 SGHDN, CDR2 FVKESK. After removal of 1 base from V and 2 bases from J, the junction contained 2 bases not matched to a gene. The full variable domain, its missing parts supplied by reference TRBV14 and TRBJ2-3, is EAGVTQFPSHSVIEKGQTVTLRCDPISGHDNLYWYRRVMGKEIKFLLHFVKESKQDESGMPNNRFLAERTGGTYSTLKVQPAELEDSGVYFCASSQVLAGVTDTQYFGPGTRLTVL.

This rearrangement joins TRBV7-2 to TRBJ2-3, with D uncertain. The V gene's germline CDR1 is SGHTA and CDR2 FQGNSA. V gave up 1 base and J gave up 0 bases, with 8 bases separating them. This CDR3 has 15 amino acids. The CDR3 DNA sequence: TGTGCCAGCAGCTTAGTTTCCCCTAGCACAGATACGCAGTATTTT. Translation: CASSLVSPSTDTQYF.

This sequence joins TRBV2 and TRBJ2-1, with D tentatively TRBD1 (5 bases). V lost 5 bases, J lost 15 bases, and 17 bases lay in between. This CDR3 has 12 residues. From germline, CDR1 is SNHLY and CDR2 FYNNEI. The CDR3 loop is CASSPIPPGAFF. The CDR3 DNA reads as TGTGCCAGCAGTCCTATACCCCCTGGGGCGTTCTTC.

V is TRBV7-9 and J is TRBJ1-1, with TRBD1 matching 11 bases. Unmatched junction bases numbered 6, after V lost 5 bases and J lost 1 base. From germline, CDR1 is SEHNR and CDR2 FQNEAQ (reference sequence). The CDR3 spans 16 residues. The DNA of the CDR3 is TGTGCCAGCAGCAGAGCCGGGACAGGGGGGAACACTGAAGCTTTCTTT. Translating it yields CASSRAGTGGNTEAFF.

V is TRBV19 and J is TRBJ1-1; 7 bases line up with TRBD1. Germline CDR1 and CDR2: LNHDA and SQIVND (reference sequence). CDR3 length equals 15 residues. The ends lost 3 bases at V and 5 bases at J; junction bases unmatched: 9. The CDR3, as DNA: TGTGCCAGTAGTATTTGGGGCAGGACAGGAACTGAAGCTTTCTTT. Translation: CASSIWGRTGTEAFF. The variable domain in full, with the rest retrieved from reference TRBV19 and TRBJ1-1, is DGGITQSPKYLFRKEGQNVTLSCEQNLNHDAMYWYRQDPGQGLRLIYYSQIVNDFQKGDIAEGYSVSREKKESFPLTVTSAQKNPTAFYLCASSIWGRTGTEAFFGQGTRLTVV.

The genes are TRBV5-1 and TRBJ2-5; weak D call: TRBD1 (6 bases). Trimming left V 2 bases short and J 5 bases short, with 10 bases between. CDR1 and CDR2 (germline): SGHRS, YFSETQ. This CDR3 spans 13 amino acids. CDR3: CASSFQGQETQYF. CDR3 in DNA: TGCGCCAGCAGCTTCCAGGGGCAGGAGACCCAGTACTTC.

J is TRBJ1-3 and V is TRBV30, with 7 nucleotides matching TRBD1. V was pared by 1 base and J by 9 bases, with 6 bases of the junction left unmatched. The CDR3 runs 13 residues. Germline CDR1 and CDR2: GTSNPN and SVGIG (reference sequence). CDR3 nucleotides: TGTGCCTGGAGTGGACAGGGCCGGAGCACCATATATTTT. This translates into CAWSGQGRSTIYF. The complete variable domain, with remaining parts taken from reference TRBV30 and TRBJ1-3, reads SQTIHQWPATLVQPVGSPLSLECTVEGTSNPNLYWYRQAAGRGLQLLFYSVGIGQISSEVPQNLSASRPQDRQFILSSKKLLLSDSGFYLCAWSGQGRSTIYFGEGSWLTVV.